This T cell receptor (beta chain) was retrieved from a study of neurological immune-mediated disorders. Study findings and constraints: As far as clinical or MRI features were concerned, none was associated with the multiple sclerosis repertoire cluster.

This clonotype was seen at least ten times. Its antigen is as yet unknown. The CDR3 has 13 amino acids. V was cut by 6 bases and J by 5 bases, with 16 bases left in between. The germline V gene has CDR1 DFQATT and CDR2 SNEGSKA (reference sequence). Source material was 2 million unsorted PBMCs, stored at -80 °C in RNAlater. Each CDR3 protein is one row after TCRdb ran MiXCR on the 5' RACE reads. In the table there are 40,000 or so distinct CDR3 sequences, approximately 2.4% of which are singletons. This TCR was recovered from a middle-aged man with multiple sclerosis. J is TRBJ1-1 and V is TRBV20-1; no firm D call. Sequenced sample: PBMCs. In DNA, the CDR3 is TGCAGTGCGAGTGGGGTGGGTAAAACTGAAGCTTTCTTT. It yields the protein CSASGVGKTEAFF.